The 18 T cell receptor beta chains listed next were all sequenced from one sample in a study of blood T cell repertoires in COVID-19. Generated by immunoSEQ multiplex PCR, the TCRdb table keeps only in-frame clones and is missing some. The sample shows hundreds of thousands of clones, around 86% of them seen only once. Specimen: peripheral blood. These receptors were obtained from a woman under 40 with active or convalescent COVID-19.

The chain is built from TRBV28 and TRBJ1-4; D is unresolved. The CDR3 runs to 12 residues. Trimming pared 6 bases from V and 8 bases from J, leaving 10 bases between. CDR1 is MDHEN, CDR2 SYDVKM, per germline. The CDR3 region is CASSWRGEKLFF. CDR3 DNA sequence: TGTGCCAGCAGCTGGCGGGGAGAAAAACTGTTTTTT.

The J gene is TRBJ2-5, the V gene TRBV9, with D perhaps matching TRBD2 (6 bases). Trimming cost V 1 base and J 3 bases, with 10 bases left between them. The CDR3 totals 14 residues. Germline CDR1 is SGDLS and CDR2 is YYNGEE. In DNA form, the CDR3 reads TGTGCCAGCAGCGTATGGGACTGGGAAGAGACCCAGTACTTC. Protein: CASSVWDWEETQYF. Combining the CDR3 with reference TRBV9 and TRBJ2-5 gives the whole variable domain DSGVTQTPKHLITATGQRVTLRCSPRSGDLSVYWYQQSLDQGLQFLIQYYNGEERAKGNILERFSAQQFPDLHSELNLSSLELGDSALYFCASSVWDWEETQYFGPGTRLLVL.

V is TRBV11-2 and J is TRBJ1-1; TRBD1 might be the D (6 bases). V dropped 5 bases and J dropped 1 base, with 11 bases sitting between them. CDR1 and CDR2 from the germline V gene are SGHAT and FQNNGV. This CDR3 is built from 14 residues. Written as DNA, the CDR3 is TGTGCCAGCAGCACCACAGGGACGAACACTGAAGCTTTCTTT. This translates into CASSTTGTNTEAFF.

The chain links TRBV5-6 to TRBJ2-6; perhaps TRBD2 as D (5 bases). CDR3 length: 14 residues. Germline assignment: CDR1 SGHDT and CDR2 YYEEEE. V lost 2 bases, J lost 3 bases, and 6 bases lay in between. The CDR3 bases are TGTGCCAGCAGCTTCGGGGATGGGGCCAACGTCCTGACTTTC. Translating gives CASSFGDGANVLTF.

As to this clone: Relative to the germline gene, one junction end is altered; a read error may explain this. The V call is TRBV5-1, the J call TRBJ2-2; 10 bases fit TRBD2. The V gene's germline CDR1 is SGHRS and CDR2 YFSETQ. The CDR3 is 16 amino acids. As DNA, the CDR3 is TGCGCCATCAGCTTTACTCTAGCGGGAGTATACGGGGAGCTGTTTTTT. Protein sequence: CAISFTLAGVYGELFF. The full variable domain, its missing parts supplied by reference TRBV5-1 and TRBJ2-2, is KAGVTQTPRYLIKTRGQQVTLSCSPISGHRSVSWYQQTPGQGLQFLFEYFSETQRNKGNFPGRFSGRQFSNSRSEMNVSTLELGDSALYLCAISFTLAGVYGELFFGEGSRLTVL.

This clone has at least ten counts. The rearrangement uses TRBV30 and TRBJ1-5; D unresolved. Looked up from germline, CDR1 is GTSNPN and CDR2 is SVGIG (reference sequence). The V end lost 1 base, the J end lost 2 bases, and 6 bases lay between the germline ends. This CDR3 region has 13 residues. The CDR3 bases are TGTGCCTGGAGTGCCCAGGGCAATCAGCCCCAGCATTTT. It encodes CAWSAQGNQPQHF.

The V call is TRBV7-2, the J call TRBJ1-3; no reliable D call. There are 12 residues in the CDR3. Between the trimmed V and J ends, which lost 10 bases and 0 bases, there was a span of 7 bases. CDR1 is SGHTA and CDR2 is FQGNSA in the germline V gene. The CDR3 DNA reads TGTGCCAAAGTGGCCTCTGGAAACACCATATATTTT. Translating it yields CAKVASGNTIYF.

The chain couples TRBV5-1 to TRBJ2-3, with 15 bases identical to TRBD2. This CDR3 contains 19 residues. Germline CDR1 reads SGHRS; CDR2 reads YFSETQ. The J segment lost 0 bases and the V segment lost 4 bases, leaving 9 bases of the junction unmatched. Here the CDR3 DNA reads TGCGCCAGCAGCATATTACCGGGACTAGCGGGGGGAAGCACAGATACGCAGTATTTT. Translating it yields CASSILPGLAGGSTDTQYF.

The J gene is TRBJ2-5, the V gene TRBV5-4; 7 nucleotides agree with TRBD1. Germline values: CDR1 SGHNT, CDR2 YYREEE (reference sequence). This CDR3 is 16 amino acids long. Trimming removed 0 bases from V and 0 bases from J; junction bases left unmatched: 5. CDR3 coding DNA: TGTGCCAGCAGCTTGGCCCTAGGGACAGACCAAGAGACCCAGTACTTC. Its translation is CASSLALGTDQETQYF.

The CDR3 region has the DNA TGTGCCAGTAGATCTGTCACTAGCGGGACCGATGAGCAGTTCTTC. Amino acids: CASRSVTSGTDEQFF. J is TRBJ2-1 and V is TRBV19; 10 bases are a match to TRBD2. The V gene's germline CDR1 is LNHDA and CDR2 SQIVND (reference sequence). The V segment lost 6 bases and the J segment 8 bases; nucleotides outside the gene matches: 10. The CDR3 totals 15 residues.

The chain employs TRBV10-3 and TRBJ1-6; D gene ambiguous. CDR3 length equals 19 residues. Trimming shortened V by 0 bases and J by 5 bases, and 20 bases separated the two germline ends. Germline V gene sequence: CDR1 ENHRY, CDR2 SYGVKD. CDR3 amino acids: CAISESKLGSQPNNSPLHF. In DNA form, the CDR3 reads TGTGCCATCAGTGAGTCGAAATTAGGTAGCCAGCCGAATAATTCACCCCTCCACTTT.

This chain connects TRBV5-4 to TRBJ2-5, with a possible D match to TRBD2 (5 bases). V was clipped by 4 bases and J by 4 bases, with 11 bases between them. Germline V lookup: CDR1 SGHNT, CDR2 YYREEE (reference sequence). The CDR3 extends over 13 amino acids. The CDR3 protein is CASSERAGETQYF. The CDR3 bases are TGTGCCAGCAGCGAGAGGGCGGGAGAGACCCAGTACTTC. Full variable domain (remainder filled in from reference TRBV5-4 and TRBJ2-5): ETGVTQSPTHLIKTRGQQVTLRCSSQSGHNTVSWYQQALGQGPQFIFQYYREEENGRGNFPPRFSGLQFPNYSSELNVNALELDDSALYLCASSERAGETQYFGPGTRLLVL.

The CDR3 here is CASRLAGAYIQYF. CDR3 DNA sequence: TGTGCCAGCCGACTAGCGGGAGCGTACATTCAGTACTTC. This sequence joins TRBV7-9 and TRBJ2-4; 12 bases align to TRBD2. Germline V CDR1 and CDR2: SEHNR, FQNEAQ (reference sequence). V gave up 8 bases and J gave up 8 bases; unmatched junction bases: 4. This CDR3 is 13 amino acids long.

The V and J genes are TRBV7-9 and TRBJ2-1; D is possibly TRBD1 (6 bases). The length of the CDR3 is 15 residues. V gave up 7 bases and J gave up 10 bases, with 23 bases separating them. Germline V gives CDR1 SEHNR, CDR2 FQNEAQ (reference sequence). CDR3 bases: TGTGCCAGCAATCCCCGGGACAAGCTTAAACGGGAGCAGTTCTTC. Protein product: CASNPRDKLKREQFF. Full variable domain (missing parts from reference TRBV7-9 and TRBJ2-1): DTGVSQNPRHKITKRGQNVTFRCDPISEHNRLYWYRQTLGQGPEFLTYFQNEAQLEKSRLLSDRFSAERPKGSFSTLEIQRTEQGDSAMYLCASNPRDKLKREQFFGPGTRLTVL.

This clone was seen once. The chain has TRBV10-3 and TRBJ2-5, with a weak D call TRBD1 (6 bases). Germline CDR1 and CDR2: ENHRY and SYGVKD. This CDR3 is built from 14 residues. Deletions cut 6 bases from V and 5 bases from J, with 16 bases between. CDR3 in DNA: TGTGCCATCAGGAGGGACATCACTAGTGAGACCCAGTACTTC. It codes for CAIRRDITSETQYF.

V and J are TRBV10-3 and TRBJ1-4; 7 positions match TRBD1. CDR1 and CDR2 (germline): ENHRY, SYGVKD. The CDR3 has 17 amino acids. J was trimmed by 8 bases and V by 10 bases; bases with no gene match: 22. In DNA form, the CDR3 reads TGTGCCACCGCAGGGGGGCCTCTTTCGGCATTTGGCGAAAAACTGTTTTTT. Encoded protein: CATAGGPLSAFGEKLFF.

The J gene is TRBJ1-1, the V gene TRBV27, with D unresolved. The germline V gene encodes CDR1 MNHEY and CDR2 SMNVEV (reference sequence). The CDR3 runs to 14 residues. V was pared by 3 bases and J by 1 base, with 9 bases between. The CDR3 sequence is CASSLAGKNTEAFF. CDR3 coding DNA: TGTGCCAGCAGTTTGGCGGGTAAGAACACTGAAGCTTTCTTT.

The rearrangement links TRBV7-9 to TRBJ2-1; TRBD2 agrees at 10 bases. From germline, CDR1 is SEHNR and CDR2 FQNEAQ (reference sequence). After removal of 6 bases from V and 1 base from J, the junction contained 6 bases not matched to a gene. The CDR3 is 16 amino acids. CDR3 nucleotide sequence: TGTGCCAGCAGTTCTAGCGGGGGCCTTTCCTACAATGAGCAGTTCTTC. Protein: CASSSSGGLSYNEQFF.